This T cell receptor beta chain was profiled in a study of tumor-infiltrating lymphocytes in primary liver carcinoma (dated by TCRdb to 2016 to 2017). For the wider study: Hepatocellular carcinoma (four) or combined HCC and intrahepatic cholangiocarcinoma (one) was present in the five patients, who were three men and two women aged 30 to 69 years. The tumors of the five patients were staged as T1-T3 N0M0, with maximum diameters ranging from roughly 4.2 to 10 cm. Roughly 3.5 to 7.5 million productive TCRbeta reads were obtained per sample, and no significant difference in read depth was found between tissue types. Across five regions of each liver tumor, along with adjacent normal tissue and blood, the study brought together TCRbeta repertoire sequencing, expression microarrays and whole-exome sequencing. TCRbeta repertoire sequencing covered 35 or so specimens from 5 patients: around 25 tumor regions, 5 adjacent noncancerous liver tissues and 5 peripheral blood samples. To link TCRbeta repertoire diversity to the local molecular phenotype, the 20 to 25 tumor region samples were profiled with Agilent mRNA microarrays. Repertoires from technical replicates were highly reproducible, with mean shared-clone rates about 0.88 and correlation coefficients above 0.95.

Total RNA and DNA were co-extracted from around 18-30 mg of bulk tissue with the AllPrep DNA/RNA mini kit, without cell sorting. Between late 2015 and March 2016, a few patients in China with histopathologically diagnosed primary liver carcinoma had surgical resection. Chronic HBV infection was present in the patients, and the patients were treatment-naive at sampling. Each tumor was sampled at five spatially separated regions: the tumor centre plus the superior, inferior, left-lateral and right-lateral poles. More than 90% viable tumor cells were found by histology in every tumor sample. Each fresh piece of tumor and adjacent tissue was cut in two, with one half stored in RNAlater at -80 degrees C and the other half sent for histology. Here is what the overall study found, with its caveats: The study included only four or five patients, and the authors note findings should be validated in a larger study. Comparison of CD4+ and CD8+ T cell repertoires was precluded by the use of bulk unsorted samples. Because sequencing covered only the TCR beta chain and unpaired alpha chains were not captured, true repertoire diversity is likely underestimated. The top 250 clones made up a significantly larger repertoire fraction in tumors than in blood (p = 0.039). Only about 8-24% of top clones were present in all five regions of a tumor, suggesting spatial heterogeneity of tumor-infiltrating T cells. Repertoire overlap was found to be higher between tumor regions (mean roughly 35%) than between tumor-adjacent (roughly 17%) or tumor-blood (about 14%) pairs, consistent with antigen-driven expansion.

Per the germline V gene (reference sequence), GTSNPN is the CDR1 and SVGIG is the CDR2. Inclusive of the bounding cysteine and phenylalanine, the CDR3 is 12 residues long. The retained sequence is limited to the CDR3, 36 bases, with the frame set at the first base. TCRbeta-specific cDNA was reverse-transcribed from 500 ng total RNA using a constant-region primer and ProtoScript II reverse transcriptase. Three nested multiplex PCR rounds, following a slightly modified ARM-PCR procedure, were used to build the TCRbeta libraries. Multiplex TRBV1-TRBV30 forward primers and a Cbeta reverse primer were used in the first two PCR rounds, each of which was run for roughly 10 cycles. Sample barcodes and Illumina adapters were added in a final 25-cycle PCR with Deep VentR polymerase. Before sequencing, amplicons of 200-500 bp were purified from gel using a QIAquick gel extraction kit. The TCRbeta amplicons were sequenced with 250-bp paired-end reads on an Illumina HiSeq 2500. The study's own analysis went as follows. Quality trimming of reads was performed with Trimmomatic v0.33, and paired reads were merged with FLASH v1.2.11 so that full CDR3 sequences could be recovered. V, D and J germline segments were assigned to the rearranged TCRbeta sequences using MiGEC v1.2.1b. Clonotype statistics and Shannon-Wiener diversity indices were calculated with VDJtools v1.0.0. Except for diversity analysis, only each sample's 250 most abundant clonotypes were used in subsequent analyses to reduce sampling bias. Using fastp at Q25 and MiXCR, TCRdb reprocessed the public reads and kept productive beta chains. Under each unique CDR3 protein, matching rows form one entry showing the most common genes and DNA. The authors' filters were not applied to this entry. A total of around 100,000 distinct CDR3 sequences appear in this sample, about 70% of them only once. Roughly 10% of the sample is taken by the ten largest.

Comments on this clonotype: Its recognized antigen is unknown. The germline gene is not matched at one end of the junction; a read error may be the cause.

The rearranged chain carries TRBV30 and TRBJ2-3; the D gene is not confidently resolved. The TCR comes from a woman in her fifties or sixties with primary liver carcinoma and hepatitis B virus infection. Sample: liver tumor tissue from sampling region 5. The sample's cell subset or site label, in plain terms: tumor region T5, tumor centre. The CDR3 region reads CTWAPVTDTQYF. The DNA sequence is TGTACCTGGGCCCCCGTCACAGATACGCAGTATTTT.